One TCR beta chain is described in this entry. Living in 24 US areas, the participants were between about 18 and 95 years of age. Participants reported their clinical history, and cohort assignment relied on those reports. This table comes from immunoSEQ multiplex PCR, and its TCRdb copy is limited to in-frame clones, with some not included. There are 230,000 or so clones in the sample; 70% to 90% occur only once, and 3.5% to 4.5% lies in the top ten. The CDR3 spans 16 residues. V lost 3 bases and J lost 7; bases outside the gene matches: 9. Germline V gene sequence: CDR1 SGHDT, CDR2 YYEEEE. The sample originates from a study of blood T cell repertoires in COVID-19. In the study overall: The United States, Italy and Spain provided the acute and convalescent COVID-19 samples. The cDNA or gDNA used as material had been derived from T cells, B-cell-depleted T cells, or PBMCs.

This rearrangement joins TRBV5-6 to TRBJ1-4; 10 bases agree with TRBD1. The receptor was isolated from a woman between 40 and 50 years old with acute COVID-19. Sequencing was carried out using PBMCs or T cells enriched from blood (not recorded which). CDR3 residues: CASSSTGGEPSEKLFF. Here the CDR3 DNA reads TGTGCCAGCAGCTCGACAGGGGGCGAGCCCAGTGAAAAACTGTTTTTT.